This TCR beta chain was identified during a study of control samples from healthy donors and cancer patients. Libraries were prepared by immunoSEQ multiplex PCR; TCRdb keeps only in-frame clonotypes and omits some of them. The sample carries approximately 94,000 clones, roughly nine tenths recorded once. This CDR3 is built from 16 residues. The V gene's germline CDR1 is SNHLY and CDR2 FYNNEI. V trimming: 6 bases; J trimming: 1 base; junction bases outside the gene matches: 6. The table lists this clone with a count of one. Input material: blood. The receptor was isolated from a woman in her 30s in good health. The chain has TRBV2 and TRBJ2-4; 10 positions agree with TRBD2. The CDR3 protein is CASRLSSGGAKNIQYF. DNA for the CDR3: TGTGCCAGCAGATTATCTAGCGGGGGTGCCAAAAACATTCAGTACTTC. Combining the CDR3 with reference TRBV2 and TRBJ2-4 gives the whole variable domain EPEVTQTPSHQVTQMGQEVILRCVPISNHLYFYWYRQILGQKVEFLVSFYNNEISEKSEIFDDQFSVERPDGSNFTLKIRSTKLEDSAMYFCASRLSSGGAKNIQYFGAGTRLSVL.